The 17 T cell receptor beta chains given below trace back to one sample, sequenced in a study of shared clonotypes between healthy human individuals (dated by TCRdb to about 2020). The library was prepared using the immunoSEQ multiplex PCR assay. TCRdb stores this immuneACCESS table with in-frame sequences only. Part of the clones is absent; in the studies checked, under half of the shortfall reflects unresolved V genes, and no reason is known for the rest. Within this sample are about 380,000 clones, with approximately 97% of them counted one time only. The ten largest clones capture 0.25% to 0.35% of the sample. Sequenced sample: memory CD8+ T cells sorted from blood. This specimen's cell subset or site label, interpreted: CD45RO+ cells pooled with CCR7-negative TemRA cells. The receptors here all came from a man between 25 and 39 years old in good health.

The rearrangement joins TRBV6-6 to TRBJ1-1; weak D call: TRBD1 (5 bases). Trimming stripped 6 bases from V and 6 bases from J, with 23 bases between. The CDR3 sequence is 16 residues long. Germline CDR1 and CDR2: MNHNY and SVGAGI (reference sequence). The CDR3 is CASSLGQGIPPAEAFF. DNA of the CDR3: TGTGCCAGCAGCCTAGGACAAGGCATCCCCCCCGCTGAAGCTTTCTTT.

The chain employs TRBV2 and TRBJ2-7, with unresolved D. Germline V CDR1 and CDR2: SNHLY, FYNNEI. CDR3 length equals 14 residues. V was trimmed by 1 base and J by 1 base, leaving 8 bases between them. Here the CDR3 DNA reads TGTGCCAGCAGTGAAGGGACGGCTTCCTACGAGCAGTACTTC. Encoded protein: CASSEGTASYEQYF.

This chain joins TRBV28 and TRBJ1-5, with TRBD1 as a possible D gene (6 bases). CDR1 and CDR2 (germline): MDHEN, SYDVKM. V was trimmed by 8 bases and J by 7 bases, leaving 15 bases between them. This CDR3 is built from 13 residues. The CDR3 DNA reads TGTGCCAGCTTGGGGGCGGGGAGACAGCCCCAGCATTTT. The encoded protein is CASLGAGRQPQHF.

The rearrangement uses TRBV6-1 and TRBJ1-4; D remains unclear. The V and J ends lost 8 bases and 0 bases respectively, with 7 bases between them. Germline values: CDR1 MNHNS, CDR2 SASEGT. CDR3 length: 13 residues. CDR3 DNA sequence: TGTGCCAGCGGCCGAGCAACTAATGAAAAACTGTTTTTT. It encodes CASGRATNEKLFF.

V gene TRBV10-3 combines with J gene TRBJ2-1; the match to TRBD2 covers 10 bases. The CDR3 loop spans 15 amino acids. The J segment lost 2 bases and the V segment lost 4 bases, leaving 2 bases of the junction unmatched. The germline V gene encodes CDR1 ENHRY and CDR2 SYGVKD. The CDR3 bases are TGTGCCATCAGTGCTCTAGCGGGAGCCTACAATGAGCAGTTCTTC. This encodes CAISALAGAYNEQFF.

This rearrangement joins TRBV27 to TRBJ1-2; possibly TRBD1 for D (6 bases). V was cut by 4 bases and J by 8 bases, with 17 bases left in between. From germline, CDR1 is MNHEY and CDR2 SMNVEV (reference sequence). The CDR3 contains 14 residues. The CDR3: CASSWMRGARGYTF. CDR3 DNA sequence: TGTGCCAGCAGTTGGATGCGGGGGGCAAGGGGCTACACCTTC.

The V and J genes are TRBV7-2 and TRBJ2-1; a weak D match, TRBD2 (5 bases). The length of the CDR3 is 16 residues. Trimming shortened V by 0 bases and J by 4 bases, and 13 bases separated the two germline ends. Germline V lookup: CDR1 SGHTA, CDR2 FQGNSA. The CDR3 region is CASSLAGKRRYNEQFF. The CDR3 DNA sequence: TGTGCCAGCAGCTTAGCGGGTAAGCGGAGATACAATGAGCAGTTCTTC.

The gene calls are TRBV7-9 and TRBJ2-2; perhaps TRBD2 as D (5 bases). This CDR3 region has 15 residues. CDR1 and CDR2 from the germline V gene are SEHNR and FQNEAQ (reference sequence). Trimming pared 1 base from V and 6 bases from J, leaving 12 bases between. In nucleotides, the CDR3 is TGTGCCAGCAGCTTAGTTACGGGAATGGCCGGGGAGCTGTTTTTT. It specifies CASSLVTGMAGELFF. The whole variable domain, filled in from reference TRBV7-9 and TRBJ2-2, reads DTGVSQNPRHKITKRGQNVTFRCDPISEHNRLYWYRQTLGQGPEFLTYFQNEAQLEKSRLLSDRFSAERPKGSFSTLEIQRTEQGDSAMYLCASSLVTGMAGELFFGEGSRLTVL.

The chain carries TRBV4-2 and TRBJ2-7; 8 bases line up with TRBD1. Germline CDR1 is LGHNA and CDR2 is YNFKEQ. The ends lost 4 bases at V and 6 bases at J; junction bases unmatched: 2. The CDR3 has 12 amino acids. CDR3 coding DNA: TGTGCCAGCAGCCCCGGACAGGGCGAGCAGTACTTC. This encodes CASSPGQGEQYF.

V gene TRBV4-2 combines with J gene TRBJ2-2; TRBD2 agrees at 9 bases. CDR3 length: 18 residues. J gave up 1 base and V 6 bases, and 12 bases lay outside the gene matches. CDR1 is LGHNA and CDR2 is YNFKEQ in the germline V gene. The CDR3 nucleotides are TGTGCCAGCAGTCCCATAGCGGGAGAGGAGGAGAACACCGGGGAGCTGTTTTTT. Its protein is CASSPIAGEEENTGELFF.

V is TRBV10-1 and J is TRBJ2-7, with D perhaps matching TRBD1 (5 bases). Germline CDR1 reads WNHNN; CDR2 reads SYGVQD (reference sequence). CDR3 length: 11 residues. V was clipped by 3 bases and J by 5 bases, with 5 bases between them. CDR3 sequence (DNA): TGCGCCAGCAGTGACAGGGACGAGCAGTACTTC. The encoded protein is CASSDRDEQYF.

This rearrangement joins TRBV6-5 to TRBJ2-7; D not certain. Germline CDR1 and CDR2: MNHEY and SVGAGI. The CDR3 has 15 residues. Deletions cut 0 bases from V and 3 bases from J, with 12 bases between. CDR3 in DNA: TGTGCCAGCAGTTACTCTAGCACAAGGAGCTACGAGCAGTACTTC. This codes for CASSYSSTRSYEQYF.

The chain joins TRBV30 to TRBJ1-1; D might be TRBD1 (5 bases). The CDR3 has 15 amino acids. Between the trimmed V and J ends, which lost 3 bases and 5 bases, there was a span of 19 bases. The germline CDR1 and CDR2 sequences are GTSNPN and SVGIG (reference sequence). The CDR3: CAWRRLQVLGTEAFF. CDR3 nucleotide sequence: TGTGCCTGGAGGAGACTACAGGTCTTGGGGACTGAAGCTTTCTTT.

The V call is TRBV2, the J call TRBJ1-1, with 10 bases aligning to TRBD1. After removal of 6 bases from V and 2 bases from J, the junction contained 3 bases not matched to a gene. This CDR3 is 14 amino acids long. The V gene's germline CDR1 is SNHLY and CDR2 FYNNEI. The CDR3 nucleotides are TGTGCCAGCAGGGGACAGGGGTCTAACACTGAAGCTTTCTTT. It yields the protein CASRGQGSNTEAFF.

V and J are TRBV28 and TRBJ2-2; D is possibly TRBD1 or TRBD2 (6 bases each). The CDR3 is 13 amino acids. V was cut by 2 bases and J by 6 bases, with 7 bases left in between. Germline V gene lookup returns CDR1 MDHEN and CDR2 SYDVKM. CDR3 sequence (DNA): TGTGCCAGCAGTTTAGGGGGGCCCGGGGAGCTGTTTTTT. Its translation is CASSLGGPGELFF.

The rearrangement uses TRBV11-2 and TRBJ2-3; maybe TRBD2 (5 bases). The CDR3 has 16 amino acids. V dropped 0 bases and J dropped 0 bases, with 10 bases sitting between them. The germline gives CDR1 SGHAT, CDR2 FQNNGV. CDR3 nucleotide sequence: TGTGCCAGCAGCTTAGAGGGAGTTTTGAGCACAGATACGCAGTATTTT. Amino acid sequence: CASSLEGVLSTDTQYF.

The chain carries TRBV7-8 and TRBJ2-3; no clear D. The V and J ends lost 1 base and 1 base respectively, with 6 bases between them. CDR1 SGHVS and CDR2 FQNEAQ come from the germline V gene. CDR3 length equals 14 residues. The CDR3 DNA follows: TGTGCCAGCAGCTTAGGGGTGCGCACAGATACGCAGTATTTT. It is translated as CASSLGVRTDTQYF. The full variable domain, completed using reference TRBV7-8 and TRBJ2-3, is GAGVSQSPRYKVAKRGQDVALRCDPISGHVSLFWYQQALGQGPEFLTYFQNEAQLDKSGLPSDRFFAERPEGSVSTLKIQRTQQEDSAVYLCASSLGVRTDTQYFGPGTRLTVL.